The next 9 T cell receptor beta chains were all read from a single sample in a study of blood T cell repertoires in COVID-19. Clones were read by immunoSEQ multiplex PCR, and TCRdb kept only the in-frame ones, dropping some. The sample records about 120,000 clones, 65% to 90% being singletons. Specimen: peripheral blood. The receptors come from a woman of 80 years or more with acute or convalescent COVID-19.

This clone has a handful of counts. V is TRBV29-1 and J is TRBJ1-2; D not resolved. The V and J ends lost 5 bases and 0 bases respectively, with 7 bases between them. The CDR3 is 12 residues long. Germline V gene lookup returns CDR1 SQVTM and CDR2 ANQGSEA. In nucleotides, the CDR3 is TGCAGCGTTTGGGGAGCTAACTATGGCTACACCTTC. Amino acids: CSVWGANYGYTF.

This clone occurred once. The chain uses TRBV5-4 and TRBJ1-2; D gene uncertain. The CDR3 covers 16 residues. The V gene lost 0 bases and the J gene lost 0 bases, with 12 bases spanning the gap. Germline CDR1 reads SGHNT; CDR2 reads YYREEE (reference sequence). The CDR3 protein is CASSLAAGLANYGYTF. The CDR3 DNA is TGTGCCAGCAGCTTGGCAGCCGGACTAGCTAACTATGGCTACACCTTC. The variable domain in full, with the rest retrieved from reference TRBV5-4 and TRBJ1-2, is ETGVTQSPTHLIKTRGQQVTLRCSSQSGHNTVSWYQQALGQGPQFIFQYYREEENGRGNFPPRFSGLQFPNYSSELNVNALELDDSALYLCASSLAAGLANYGYTFGSGTRLTVV.

This clone was detected a few times. The chain recombines TRBV11-2 with TRBJ2-7; 7 nucleotides agree with TRBD1. Germline CDR1 reads SGHAT; CDR2 reads FQNNGV. The CDR3 is 15 amino acids. J gave up 6 bases and V 5 bases, and 13 bases lay outside the gene matches. CDR3 loop: CASSPKGQPTPEQYF. In DNA form, the CDR3 reads TGTGCCAGCAGCCCAAAGGGACAGCCGACCCCCGAGCAGTACTTC.

J is TRBJ2-3 and V is TRBV5-1; 7 positions agree with TRBD2. The CDR3 loop spans 16 amino acids. The V segment lost 0 bases and the J segment 0 bases; nucleotides outside the gene matches: 4. Germline assignment: CDR1 SGHRS and CDR2 YFSETQ. The CDR3, as DNA: TGCGCCAGCAGCTTGGGAGGGACTACTAGCACAGATACGCAGTATTTT. Translation gives CASSLGGTTSTDTQYF.

This rearrangement joins TRBV28 to TRBJ2-5; 13 positions match TRBD2. In germline, CDR1 is MDHEN, CDR2 SYDVKM. The CDR3 runs 14 residues. The J segment lost 5 bases and the V segment lost 8 bases, leaving 5 bases of the junction unmatched. CDR3 region: CASSGLAGRETQYF. CDR3 bases: TGTGCCAGCTCGGGACTAGCGGGGCGGGAGACCCAGTACTTC.

V usage is TRBV18 and J usage is TRBJ1-6; possible D gene TRBD1, 5 bases. The length of the CDR3 is 16 residues. The V end was cut by 3 bases, the J end by 5 bases, with 14 bases between. CDR1 and CDR2 from the germline V gene are KGHSH and LQKENI. Here the CDR3 DNA reads TGTGCCAGCTCACCTCTTGCGGGGGTGGATAATTCACCCCTCCACTTT. This sequence encodes CASSPLAGVDNSPLHF.

This sequence joins TRBV2 and TRBJ2-5; 9 positions agree with TRBD2. The ends lost 7 bases at V and 3 bases at J; junction bases unmatched: 12. The CDR3 consists of 16 residues. Germline values: CDR1 SNHLY, CDR2 FYNNEI. The CDR3 loop is CASKSSGGVTKETQYF. CDR3 coding DNA: TGTGCCAGCAAAAGTAGCGGGGGAGTAACTAAAGAGACCCAGTACTTC. Combining the CDR3 with reference TRBV2 and TRBJ2-5 gives the whole variable domain EPEVTQTPSHQVTQMGQEVILRCVPISNHLYFYWYRQILGQKVEFLVSFYNNEISEKSEIFDDQFSVERPDGSNFTLKIRSTKLEDSAMYFCASKSSGGVTKETQYFGPGTRLLVL.

The chain joins TRBV28 to TRBJ2-7; D call uncertain. This CDR3 contains 12 residues. Trimming stripped 4 bases from V and 6 bases from J, with 10 bases between. Germline values: CDR1 MDHEN, CDR2 SYDVKM. The CDR3 protein is CASSSGLPEQYF. CDR3 nucleotides: TGTGCCAGCAGTTCCGGGTTACCCGAGCAGTACTTC.

This clone occurred once. The chain links TRBV28 to TRBJ1-1; D ambiguous. CDR1 and CDR2 (germline): MDHEN, SYDVKM. Trimming left V 1 base short and J 4 bases short, with 10 bases between. CDR3 length: 14 residues. CDR3 sequence reads: CASSLSRGFTEAFF. The CDR3 region has the DNA TGTGCCAGCAGTTTATCTCGGGGATTCACTGAAGCTTTCTTT.